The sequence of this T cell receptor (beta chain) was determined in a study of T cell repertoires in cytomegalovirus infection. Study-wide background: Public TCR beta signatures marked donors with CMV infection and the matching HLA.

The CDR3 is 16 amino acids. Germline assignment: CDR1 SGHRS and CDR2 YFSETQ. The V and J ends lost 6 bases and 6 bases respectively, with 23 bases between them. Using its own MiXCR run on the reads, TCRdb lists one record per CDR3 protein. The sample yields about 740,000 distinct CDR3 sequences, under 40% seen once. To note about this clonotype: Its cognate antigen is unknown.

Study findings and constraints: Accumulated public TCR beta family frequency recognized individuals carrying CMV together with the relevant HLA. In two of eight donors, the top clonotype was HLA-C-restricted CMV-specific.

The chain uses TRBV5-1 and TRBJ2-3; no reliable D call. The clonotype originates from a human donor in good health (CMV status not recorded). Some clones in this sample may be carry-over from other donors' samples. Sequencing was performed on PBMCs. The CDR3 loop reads CASNYHRDLPTDTQYF. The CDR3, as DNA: TGCGCCAGCAACTACCACAGAGACTTGCCGACGGATACGCAGTATTTT.